This T cell receptor beta chain was obtained from a study of Graves' ophthalmopathy and Graves' hyperthyroidism. Study-level findings and limits: With a specificity of just over 72% and a sensitivity of roughly 71%, the model predicted ophthalmopathy progression.

This clonotype was observed a handful of times. Its target is not known. The authors amplified TCR beta CDR3 regions, and they did so from RNA transcripts for repertoire sequencing. First-round RT-PCR relied on HTBI primers, and a second-round multiplex PCR came next. One entry per CDR3 protein, called by TCRdb with MiXCR from the multiplex PCR reads. The table records around 1.1 million distinct CDR3 sequences, roughly two fifths of them present only once. This clonotype originated in an adult man with Graves' hyperthyroidism. The specimen sequenced was peripheral blood or thyroid tissue (not recorded which).

CDR3 region: CASSFSGTAYYEQYF. The CDR3 DNA follows: TGCGCCAGCAGCTTCTCCGGGACAGCTTACTACGAGCAGTACTTC. V is TRBV5-1 and J is TRBJ2-7; 7 bases line up with TRBD1. The CDR3 is made up of 15 amino acids. J was trimmed by 3 bases and V by 2 bases; bases with no gene match: 8. Germline CDR1 reads SGHRS; CDR2 reads YFSETQ.